The clone carrying this T cell receptor beta chain was counted a few times. No antigen is known for it. This entry is derived from a study of cytomegalovirus exposure and HLA in healthy donors. Study-wide context: The Caucasian-associated ancestry cluster held about 80% of a few hundred genotyped donors.

The PCR had 60 Vbeta and 13 Jbeta primers. Using immunoSEQ multiplex PCR, the repertoire was profiled, and TCRdb retains in-frame clones only, with some absent. Among about 110,000 clones listed, around 79% were seen once. General observations from the study: Many donors carried some public TCRs, although rarity characterized most TCR sequences. Associated with HLA alleles at 0.05 false discovery rate in a later analysis were 16,951 TCR beta sequences. In a later analysis, the majority of CMV-associated beta chains seemingly showed HLA restriction.

The CDR3 spans 15 residues. The germline V and J ends were trimmed by 4 bases and 7 bases, with 19 bases remaining between them. Germline lookup yields CDR1 MNHEY and CDR2 SMNVEV (reference sequence). This TCR was sampled from a woman aged 40 to 50 in good health and CMV-seronegative. Material for sequencing was PBMCs. The V and J genes are TRBV27 and TRBJ1-2; D may be TRBD1 (6 bases). The CDR3 region has the DNA TGTGCCAGCAGTTCCTCCTCCGGGACACAGTTTGGCTACACCTTC. Amino acid sequence: CASSSSSGTQFGYTF.